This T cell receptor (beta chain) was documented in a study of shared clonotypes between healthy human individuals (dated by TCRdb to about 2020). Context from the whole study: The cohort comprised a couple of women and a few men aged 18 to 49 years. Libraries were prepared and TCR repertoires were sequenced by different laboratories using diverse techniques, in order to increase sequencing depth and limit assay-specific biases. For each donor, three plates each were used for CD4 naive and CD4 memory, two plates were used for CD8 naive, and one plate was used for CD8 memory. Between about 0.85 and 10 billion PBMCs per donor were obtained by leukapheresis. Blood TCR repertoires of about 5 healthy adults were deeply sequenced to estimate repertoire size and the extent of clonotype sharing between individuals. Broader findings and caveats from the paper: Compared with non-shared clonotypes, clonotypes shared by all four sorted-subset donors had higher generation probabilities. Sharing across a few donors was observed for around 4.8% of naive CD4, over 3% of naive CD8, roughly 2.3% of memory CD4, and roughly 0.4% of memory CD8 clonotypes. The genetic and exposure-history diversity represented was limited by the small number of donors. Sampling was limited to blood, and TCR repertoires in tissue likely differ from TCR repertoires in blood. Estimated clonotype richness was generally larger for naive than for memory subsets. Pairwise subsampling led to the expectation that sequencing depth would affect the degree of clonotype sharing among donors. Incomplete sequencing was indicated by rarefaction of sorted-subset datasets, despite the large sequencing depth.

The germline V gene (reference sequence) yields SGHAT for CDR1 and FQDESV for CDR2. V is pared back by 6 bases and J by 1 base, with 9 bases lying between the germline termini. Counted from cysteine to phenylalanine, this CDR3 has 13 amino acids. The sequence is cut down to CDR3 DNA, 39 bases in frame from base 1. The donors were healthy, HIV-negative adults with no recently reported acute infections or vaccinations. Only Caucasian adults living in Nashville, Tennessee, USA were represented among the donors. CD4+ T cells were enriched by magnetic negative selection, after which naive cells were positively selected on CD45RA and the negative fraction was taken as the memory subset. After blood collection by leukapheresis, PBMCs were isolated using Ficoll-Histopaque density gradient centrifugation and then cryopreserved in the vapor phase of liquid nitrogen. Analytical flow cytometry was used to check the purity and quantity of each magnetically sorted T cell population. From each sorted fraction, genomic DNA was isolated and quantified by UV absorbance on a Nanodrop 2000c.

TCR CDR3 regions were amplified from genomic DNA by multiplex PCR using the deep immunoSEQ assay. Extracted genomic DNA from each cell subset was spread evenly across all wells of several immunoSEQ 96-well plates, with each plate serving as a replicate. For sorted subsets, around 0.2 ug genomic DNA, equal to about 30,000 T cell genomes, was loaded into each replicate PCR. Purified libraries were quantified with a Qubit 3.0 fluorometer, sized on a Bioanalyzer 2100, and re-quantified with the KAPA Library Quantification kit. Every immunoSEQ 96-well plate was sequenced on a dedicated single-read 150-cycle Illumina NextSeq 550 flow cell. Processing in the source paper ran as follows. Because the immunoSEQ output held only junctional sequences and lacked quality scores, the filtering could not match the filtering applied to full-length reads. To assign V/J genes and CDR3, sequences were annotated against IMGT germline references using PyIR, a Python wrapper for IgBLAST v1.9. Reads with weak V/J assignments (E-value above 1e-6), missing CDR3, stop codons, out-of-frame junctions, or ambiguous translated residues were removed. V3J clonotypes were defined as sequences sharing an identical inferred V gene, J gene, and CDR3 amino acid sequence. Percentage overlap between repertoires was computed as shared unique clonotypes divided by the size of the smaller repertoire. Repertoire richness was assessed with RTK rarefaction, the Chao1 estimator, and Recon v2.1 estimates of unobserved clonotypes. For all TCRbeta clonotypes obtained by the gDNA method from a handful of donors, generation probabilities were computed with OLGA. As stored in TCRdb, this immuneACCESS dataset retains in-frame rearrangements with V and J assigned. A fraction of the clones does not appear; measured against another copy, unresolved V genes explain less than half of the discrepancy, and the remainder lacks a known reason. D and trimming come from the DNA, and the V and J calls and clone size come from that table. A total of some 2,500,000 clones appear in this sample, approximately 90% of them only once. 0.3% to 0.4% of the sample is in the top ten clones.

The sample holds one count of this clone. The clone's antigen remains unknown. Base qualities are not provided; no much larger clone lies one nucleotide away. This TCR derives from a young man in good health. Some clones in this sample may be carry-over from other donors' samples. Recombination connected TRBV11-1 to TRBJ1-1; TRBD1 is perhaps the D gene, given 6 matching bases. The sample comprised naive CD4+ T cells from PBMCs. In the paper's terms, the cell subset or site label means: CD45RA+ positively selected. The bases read TGTGCCAGCAGGCGGACAGAGAACACTGAAGCTTTCTTT. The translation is CASRRTENTEAFF.